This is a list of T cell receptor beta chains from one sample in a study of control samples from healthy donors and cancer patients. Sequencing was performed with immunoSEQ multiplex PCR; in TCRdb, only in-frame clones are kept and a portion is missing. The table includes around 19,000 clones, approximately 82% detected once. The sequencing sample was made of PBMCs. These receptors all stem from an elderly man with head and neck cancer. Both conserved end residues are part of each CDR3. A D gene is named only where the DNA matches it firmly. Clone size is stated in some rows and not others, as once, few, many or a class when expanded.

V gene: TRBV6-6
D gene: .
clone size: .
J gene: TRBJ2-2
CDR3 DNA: TGTGCCAGCACCCCAGTGGGGGGACCCCTCGGGGAGCTGTTTTTT
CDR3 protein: CASTPVGGPLGELFF

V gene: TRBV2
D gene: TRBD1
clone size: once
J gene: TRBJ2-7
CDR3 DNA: TGTGCCAGCAGTCCCGGGACAGGGGCCGACGAGCAGTACTTC
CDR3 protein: CASSPGTGADEQYF

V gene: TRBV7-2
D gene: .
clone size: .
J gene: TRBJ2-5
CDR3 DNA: TGTGCCAGCAGCTTAGCGCTAGCAGGATATCAAGAGACCCAGTACTTC
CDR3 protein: CASSLALAGYQETQYF

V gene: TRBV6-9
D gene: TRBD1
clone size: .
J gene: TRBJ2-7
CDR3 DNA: TGTGCCAGCAGTTCCGGGACAGGGTACGAGCAGTACTTC
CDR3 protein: CASSSGTGYEQYF

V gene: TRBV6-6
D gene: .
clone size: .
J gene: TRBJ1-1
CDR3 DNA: TGTGCCAGCAGTGGCCCGGACAGCGGTGTGGCTTTCTTT
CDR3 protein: CASSGPDSGVAFF

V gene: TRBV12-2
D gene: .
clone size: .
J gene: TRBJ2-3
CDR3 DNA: TGTGCAAGTCGCCCGAAGGAGGGCGGGAGCACAGATACGCAGTATTTT
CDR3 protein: CASRPKEGGSTDTQYF

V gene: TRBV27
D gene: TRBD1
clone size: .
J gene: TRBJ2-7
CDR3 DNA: TGTGCCAGCAGTTTATCGTGGCGGACAGGGATCTACGAGCAGTACTTC
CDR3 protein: CASSLSWRTGIYEQYF

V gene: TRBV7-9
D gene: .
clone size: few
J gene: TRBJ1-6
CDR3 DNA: TGTGCCAGCAGCTTAGTCGGGGATAATTCACCCCTCCACTTT
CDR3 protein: CASSLVGDNSPLHF

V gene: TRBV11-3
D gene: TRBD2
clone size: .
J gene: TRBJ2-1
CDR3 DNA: TGTGCCAGCAGCTTAGGCGGGAGTATGTGGAATGAGCAGTTCTTC
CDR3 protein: CASSLGGSMWNEQFF

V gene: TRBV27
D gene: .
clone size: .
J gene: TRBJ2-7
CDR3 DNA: TGTGCCAGCAGTTCTGCCGGCAGGGCCCCTTACGAGCAGTACTTC
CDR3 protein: CASSSAGRAPYEQYF